This TCR beta chain appears in the sequencing data of a study of blood T cell repertoires in COVID-19. Looking at the study overall: There were acute and convalescent COVID-19 samples, and they came from the United States, Italy and Spain.

The assay was immunoSEQ multiplex PCR, and TCRdb's table has in-frame clones only and misses some. Of tens of thousands of clones listed, roughly 84% are singletons. Germline V gene lookup returns CDR1 KGHSH and CDR2 LQKENI. The CDR3 totals 12 residues. V lost 3 bases and J lost 10, with 10 bases in between. This chain joins TRBV18 and TRBJ2-1; a weak D match, TRBD2 (5 bases). This clonotype originated in a man aged 50-60 years with acute or convalescent COVID-19. The sample consisted of peripheral blood. Here the CDR3 reads CASSPIQREQFF. The CDR3 nucleotides are TGTGCCAGCTCACCCATCCAGCGGGAGCAGTTCTTC.